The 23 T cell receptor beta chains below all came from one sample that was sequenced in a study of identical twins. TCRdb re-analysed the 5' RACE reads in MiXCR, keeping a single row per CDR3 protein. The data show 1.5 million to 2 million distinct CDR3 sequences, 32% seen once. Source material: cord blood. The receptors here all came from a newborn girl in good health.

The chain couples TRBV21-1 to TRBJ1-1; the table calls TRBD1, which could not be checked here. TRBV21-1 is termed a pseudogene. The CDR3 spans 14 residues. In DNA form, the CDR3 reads TGTGCCAGCAGCCACCCCGCAGGGGAAGTTGAAGCTTTCTTT. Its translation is CASSHPAGEVEAFF.

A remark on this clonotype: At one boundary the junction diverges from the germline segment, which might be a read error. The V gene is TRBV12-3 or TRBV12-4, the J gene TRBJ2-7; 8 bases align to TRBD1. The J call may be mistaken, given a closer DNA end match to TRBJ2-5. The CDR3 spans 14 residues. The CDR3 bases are TGTGCCAGCAGTACAGGGGGGCATCAAGGGACCCAGTACTTC. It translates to CASSTGGHQGTQYF.

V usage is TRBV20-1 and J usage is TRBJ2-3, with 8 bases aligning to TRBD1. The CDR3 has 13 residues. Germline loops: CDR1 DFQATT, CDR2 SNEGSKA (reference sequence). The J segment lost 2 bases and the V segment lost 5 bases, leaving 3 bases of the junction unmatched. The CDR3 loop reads CSARQGITDTQYF. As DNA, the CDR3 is TGCAGTGCTCGACAGGGGATCACAGATACGCAGTATTTT.

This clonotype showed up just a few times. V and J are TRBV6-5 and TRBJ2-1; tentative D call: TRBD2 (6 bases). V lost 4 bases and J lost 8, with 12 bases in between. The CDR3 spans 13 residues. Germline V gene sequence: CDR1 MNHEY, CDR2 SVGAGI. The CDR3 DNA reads TGTGCCAGCAGTTTTTCGGGAGTAGATGAGCAGTTCTTC. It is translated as CASSFSGVDEQFF.

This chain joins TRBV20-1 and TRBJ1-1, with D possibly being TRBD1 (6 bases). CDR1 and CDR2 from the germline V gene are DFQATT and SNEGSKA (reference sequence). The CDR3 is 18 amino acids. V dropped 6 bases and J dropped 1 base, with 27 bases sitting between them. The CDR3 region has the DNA TGCAGTGCCAACAATAAGGGCAGGGGCAGGGCCTCGAACACTGAAGCTTTCTTT. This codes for CSANNKGRGRASNTEAFF.

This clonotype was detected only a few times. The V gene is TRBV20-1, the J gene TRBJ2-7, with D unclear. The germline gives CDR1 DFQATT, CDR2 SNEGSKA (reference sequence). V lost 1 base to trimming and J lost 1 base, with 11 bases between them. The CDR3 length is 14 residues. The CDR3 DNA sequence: TGCAGTGCTAGAGTTGAAGGCATTTCCTACGAGCAGTACTTC. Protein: CSARVEGISYEQYF.

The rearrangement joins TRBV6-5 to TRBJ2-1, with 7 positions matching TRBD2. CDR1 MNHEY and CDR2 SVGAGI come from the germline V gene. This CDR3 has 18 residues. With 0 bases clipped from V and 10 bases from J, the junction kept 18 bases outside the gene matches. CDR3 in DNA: TGTGCCAGCAGTTACTCGGCTCCCGGCGGGGGTATTACCAAGGAGCAGTTCTTC. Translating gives CASSYSAPGGGITKEQFF.

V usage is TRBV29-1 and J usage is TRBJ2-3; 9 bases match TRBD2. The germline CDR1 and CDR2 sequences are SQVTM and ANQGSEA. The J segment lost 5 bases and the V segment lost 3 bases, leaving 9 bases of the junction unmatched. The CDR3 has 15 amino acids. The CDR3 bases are TGCAGCGTTGAGGGGGCGGGAGGGTCCCAAGATACGCAGTATTTT. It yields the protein CSVEGAGGSQDTQYF.

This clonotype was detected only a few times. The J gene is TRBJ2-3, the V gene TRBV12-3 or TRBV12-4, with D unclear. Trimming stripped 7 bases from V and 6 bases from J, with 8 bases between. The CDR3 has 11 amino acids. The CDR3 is CASTHGDTQYF. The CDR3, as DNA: TGTGCCAGCACCCATGGGGATACGCAGTATTTT.

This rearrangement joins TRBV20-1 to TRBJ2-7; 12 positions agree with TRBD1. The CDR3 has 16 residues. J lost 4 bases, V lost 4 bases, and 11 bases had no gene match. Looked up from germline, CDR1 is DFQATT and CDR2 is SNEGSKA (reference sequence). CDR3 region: CSATGKGTGGAYEQYF. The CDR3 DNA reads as TGCAGTGCTACCGGAAAAGGGACAGGGGGCGCGTACGAGCAGTACTTC.

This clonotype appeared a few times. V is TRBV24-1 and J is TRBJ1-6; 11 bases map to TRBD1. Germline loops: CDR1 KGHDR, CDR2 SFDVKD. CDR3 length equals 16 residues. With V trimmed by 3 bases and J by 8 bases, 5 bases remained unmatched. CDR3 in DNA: TGTGCCACCAGTGATGCAGGACAGGGGGCTGATTCACCCCTCCACTTT. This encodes CATSDAGQGADSPLHF.

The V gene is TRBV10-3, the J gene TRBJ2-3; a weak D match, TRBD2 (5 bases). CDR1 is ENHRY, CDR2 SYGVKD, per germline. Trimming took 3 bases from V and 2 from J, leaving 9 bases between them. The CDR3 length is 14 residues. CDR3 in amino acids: CAISDGLATDTQYF. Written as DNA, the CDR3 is TGTGCCATCAGTGACGGGCTAGCCACAGATACGCAGTATTTT.

The CDR3 protein is CSASRETNYGYTF. In DNA form, the CDR3 reads TGCAGTGCTAGTCGGGAGACTAACTATGGCTACACCTTC. The rearrangement joins TRBV20-1 to TRBJ1-2; D not certain. Germline CDR1 is DFQATT and CDR2 is SNEGSKA (reference sequence). The CDR3 contains 13 residues. With 3 bases removed from V and 0 bases from J, the gap between germline ends came to 8 bases.

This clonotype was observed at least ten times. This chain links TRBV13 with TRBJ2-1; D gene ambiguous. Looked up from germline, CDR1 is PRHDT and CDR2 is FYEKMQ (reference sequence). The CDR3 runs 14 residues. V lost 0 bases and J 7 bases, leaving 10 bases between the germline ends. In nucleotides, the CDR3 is TGTGCCAGCAGCTTAGGGGTCATCGGGAATGAGCAGTTCTTC. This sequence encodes CASSLGVIGNEQFF.

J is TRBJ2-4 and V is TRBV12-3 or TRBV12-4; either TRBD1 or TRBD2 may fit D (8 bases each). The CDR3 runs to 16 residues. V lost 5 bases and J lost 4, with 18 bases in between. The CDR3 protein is CASSPQGASGKNIQYF. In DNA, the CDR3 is TGTGCCAGCAGTCCCCAGGGGGCTAGCGGGAAAAACATTCAGTACTTC.

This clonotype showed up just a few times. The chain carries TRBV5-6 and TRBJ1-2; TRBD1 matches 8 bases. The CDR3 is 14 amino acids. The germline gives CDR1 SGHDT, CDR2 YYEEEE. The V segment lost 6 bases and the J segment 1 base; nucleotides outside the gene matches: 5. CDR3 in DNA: TGTGCCAGCACTAGGACAGGGCTTAACTATGGCTACACCTTC. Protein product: CASTRTGLNYGYTF.

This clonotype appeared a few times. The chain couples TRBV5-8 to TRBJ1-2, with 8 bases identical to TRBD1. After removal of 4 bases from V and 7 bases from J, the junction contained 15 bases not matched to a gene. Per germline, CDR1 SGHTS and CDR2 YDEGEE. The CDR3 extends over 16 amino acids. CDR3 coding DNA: TGTGCCAGCAGCGCGAGCCTGGACAGGGCCTACGGTGGCTACACCTTC. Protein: CASSASLDRAYGGYTF.

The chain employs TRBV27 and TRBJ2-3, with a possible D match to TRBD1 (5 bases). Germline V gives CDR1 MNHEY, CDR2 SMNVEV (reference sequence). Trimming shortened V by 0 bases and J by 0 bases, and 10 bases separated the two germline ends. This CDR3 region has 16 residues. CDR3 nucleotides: TGTGCCAGCAGTTTATCGGCAGGGCGGAGCACAGATACGCAGTATTTT. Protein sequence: CASSLSAGRSTDTQYF.

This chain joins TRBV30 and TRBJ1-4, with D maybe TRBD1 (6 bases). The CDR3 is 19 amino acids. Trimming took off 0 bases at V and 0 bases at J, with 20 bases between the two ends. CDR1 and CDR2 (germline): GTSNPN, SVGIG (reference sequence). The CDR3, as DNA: TGTGCCTGGAGTGTATCCCGCCTGGGGGCGCGGGCAACTAATGAAAAACTGTTTTTT. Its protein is CAWSVSRLGARATNEKLFF.

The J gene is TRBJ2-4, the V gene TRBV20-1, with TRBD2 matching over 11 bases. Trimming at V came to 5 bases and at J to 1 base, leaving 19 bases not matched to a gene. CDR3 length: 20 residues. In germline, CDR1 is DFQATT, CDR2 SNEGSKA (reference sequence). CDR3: CSAPKRNPGTSGGAKNIQYF. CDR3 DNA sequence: TGCAGTGCTCCCAAAAGAAACCCCGGGACTAGCGGAGGGGCCAAAAACATTCAGTACTTC.

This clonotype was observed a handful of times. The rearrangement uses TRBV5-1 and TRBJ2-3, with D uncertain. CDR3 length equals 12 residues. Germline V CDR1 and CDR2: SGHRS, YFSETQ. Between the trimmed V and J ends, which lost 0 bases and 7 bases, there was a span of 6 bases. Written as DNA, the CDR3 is TGCGCCAGCAGCTTGGAGGGAAATACGCAGTATTTT. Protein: CASSLEGNTQYF.

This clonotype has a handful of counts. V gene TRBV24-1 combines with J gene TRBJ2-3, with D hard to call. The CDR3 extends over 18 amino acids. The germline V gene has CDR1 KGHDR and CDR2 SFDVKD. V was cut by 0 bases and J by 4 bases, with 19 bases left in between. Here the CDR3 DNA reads TGTGCCACCAGTGATTTGTGTACGTGGCAGAATTGCGCAGATACGCAGTATTTT. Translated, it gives CATSDLCTWQNCADTQYF.

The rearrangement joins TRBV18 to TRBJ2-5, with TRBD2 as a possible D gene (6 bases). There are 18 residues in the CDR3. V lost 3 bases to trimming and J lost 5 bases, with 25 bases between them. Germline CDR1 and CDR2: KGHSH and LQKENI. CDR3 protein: CASSPRRQLAAGTETQYF. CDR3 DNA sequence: TGTGCCAGCTCACCGCGCCGTCAACTGGCTGCGGGAACCGAGACCCAGTACTTC.